What follows are 21 T cell receptor beta chains derived from one specimen sequenced in a study of blood T cell repertoires in COVID-19. TCRdb's copy holds only in-frame clones and misses some; the assay was immunoSEQ multiplex PCR. The table shows some 320,000 clones, with about nine tenths occurring only once. Sequencing was carried out using PBMCs or T cells enriched from blood (not recorded which). The source of these receptors is a man between 60 and 75 years old who had recovered from COVID-19.

This clone was found once. V is TRBV27 and J is TRBJ1-6; TRBD1 matches 8 bases. The germline V gene has CDR1 MNHEY and CDR2 SMNVEV (reference sequence). The J segment lost 3 bases and the V segment lost 5 bases, leaving 6 bases of the junction unmatched. This CDR3 is built from 16 residues. The CDR3 bases are TGTGCCAGCAGTCGGGACAGGATTTTCTATAATTCACCCCTCCACTTT. This encodes CASSRDRIFYNSPLHF.

The V and J genes are TRBV6-2 or TRBV6-3 and TRBJ2-3; 7 nucleotides match TRBD2. The length of the CDR3 is 16 residues. Germline CDR1 reads MNHEY; CDR2 reads SVGEGT. With V trimmed by 2 bases and J by 4 bases, 9 bases remained unmatched. Written as DNA, the CDR3 is TGTGCCAGCAGTTACGTTAGCGGGTCCACAGCAGATACGCAGTATTTT. This encodes CASSYVSGSTADTQYF.

V usage is TRBV11-3 and J usage is TRBJ2-5, with TRBD2 matching over 8 bases. This CDR3 contains 12 residues. J lost 7 bases, V lost 8 bases, and 6 bases had no gene match. Germline V gives CDR1 SGHNT, CDR2 YENEEA. The CDR3 is CASGSGGGTQYF. The CDR3 DNA sequence: TGTGCCAGCGGGTCGGGAGGGGGGACCCAGTACTTC.

The V and J genes are TRBV5-1 and TRBJ2-2; 10 positions match TRBD2. J lost 4 bases, V lost 0 bases, and 6 bases had no gene match. Per the germline V gene, CDR1 is SGHRS and CDR2 is YFSETQ. This CDR3 spans 17 amino acids. The CDR3 loop is CASSLVLAGQGTGELFF. The CDR3 DNA sequence: TGCGCCAGCAGCTTGGTACTAGCGGGACAAGGCACCGGGGAGCTGTTTTTT. The entire variable domain, with the rest obtained from reference TRBV5-1 and TRBJ2-2, is as follows: KAGVTQTPRYLIKTRGQQVTLSCSPISGHRSVSWYQQTPGQGLQFLFEYFSETQRNKGNFPGRFSGRQFSNSRSEMNVSTLELGDSALYLCASSLVLAGQGTGELFFGEGSRLTVL.

A few counts support this clone. V is TRBV2 and J is TRBJ1-5, with 10 nucleotides matching TRBD1. The CDR3 spans 16 residues. The trim removed 6 bases at V and 2 bases at J, leaving 7 bases unmatched. Germline V gene data show CDR1 as SNHLY and CDR2 as FYNNEI. The CDR3 region is CASSQRGTGGNQPQHF. For the CDR3, the DNA is TGTGCCAGCAGCCAAAGGGGGACAGGGGGCAATCAGCCCCAGCATTTT.

This sequence joins TRBV28 and TRBJ1-1, with D possibly TRBD1 on 6 matching bases. V was shortened by 6 bases and J by 7 bases, with 12 bases between the two germline ends. The CDR3 runs to 12 residues. The germline CDR1 and CDR2 sequences are MDHEN and SYDVKM. The CDR3 DNA reads as TGTGCCAGCAGGCACACGGACAGTGAAGCTTTCTTT. Its protein is CASRHTDSEAFF.

The chain has TRBV9 and TRBJ2-5; no reliable D call. V was clipped by 0 bases and J by 2 bases, with 8 bases between them. CDR1 SGDLS and CDR2 YYNGEE come from the germline V gene. The CDR3 totals 14 residues. The CDR3 DNA is TGTGCCAGCAGCGTAGGATCTATTCAAGAGACCCAGTACTTC. Translation: CASSVGSIQETQYF.

This clone is a singleton in its sample. V usage is TRBV12-3 or TRBV12-4 and J usage is TRBJ1-5, with unresolved D. The CDR3 loop spans 13 amino acids. The ends were cut back, 6 bases at V and 4 bases at J, with 10 bases in the middle. Here the CDR3 DNA reads TGTGCCAGCAGCTCCGTCTTAAATCAGCCCCAGCATTTT. Amino acids: CASSSVLNQPQHF.

The chain couples TRBV7-9 to TRBJ1-1; D might be TRBD1 (5 bases). The germline V and J ends were trimmed by 7 bases and 4 bases, with 13 bases remaining between them. The germline gives CDR1 SEHNR, CDR2 FQNEAQ (reference sequence). CDR3 length equals 13 residues. CDR3 sequence: CASKMGGGTEAFF. For the CDR3, the DNA is TGTGCCAGCAAAATGGGGGGTGGCACTGAAGCTTTCTTT.

V is TRBV19 and J is TRBJ1-5; possibly TRBD1 for D (6 bases). Germline V gene data show CDR1 as LNHDA and CDR2 as SQIVND (reference sequence). This CDR3 region has 11 residues. With 10 bases removed from V and 11 bases from J, the gap between germline ends came to 15 bases. CDR3 amino acids: CATRDIRAQHF. CDR3 bases: TGTGCCACCCGGGACATCCGGGCCCAGCATTTT.

A remark on this clone: Other DNA sequences in this sample translate to the same CDR3. The gene calls are TRBV12-3 or TRBV12-4 and TRBJ2-5, with D possibly matching TRBD2 (7 bases). The CDR3 has 13 amino acids. The germline V and J ends were trimmed by 3 bases and 5 bases, with 10 bases remaining between them. DNA of the CDR3: TGTGCCAGCAGTTTTAGGGGGGGGGAGACCCAGTACTTC. This sequence encodes CASSFRGGETQYF.

V usage is TRBV5-1 and J usage is TRBJ1-2, with 8 bases lining up with TRBD1. CDR3 size: 16 residues. Germline V CDR1 and CDR2: SGHRS, YFSETQ. Germline trimming cut 3 bases from V and 2 bases from J; bases unmatched to any gene: 9. Here the CDR3 DNA reads TGCGCCAGCAGCTCAGGACAGGGTGCTAAGAACTATGGCTACACCTTC. The encoded protein is CASSSGQGAKNYGYTF. Looking up the rest from reference TRBV5-1 and TRBJ1-2 gives the full variable domain: KAGVTQTPRYLIKTRGQQVTLSCSPISGHRSVSWYQQTPGQGLQFLFEYFSETQRNKGNFPGRFSGRQFSNSRSEMNVSTLELGDSALYLCASSSGQGAKNYGYTFGSGTRLTVV.

The chain uses TRBV7-3 and TRBJ2-3, with 11 bases matching TRBD2. V lost 3 bases, J lost 3 bases, and 8 bases stayed unmatched. The CDR3 contains 17 residues. Germline lookup yields CDR1 SGHTA and CDR2 FQGTGA. The CDR3 here is CASSFGSGRGETDTQYF. DNA of the CDR3: TGTGCCAGCAGCTTTGGTAGCGGGAGGGGAGAAACAGATACGCAGTATTTT. The variable domain in full, completed from reference TRBV7-3 and TRBJ2-3, reads GAGVSQTPSNKVTEKGKYVELRCDPISGHTALYWYRQSLGQGPEFLIYFQGTGAADDSGLPNDRFFAVRPEGSVSTLKIQRTERGDSAVYLCASSFGSGRGETDTQYFGPGTRLTVL.

Concerning this clone: The sample contains more than one DNA sequence encoding this CDR3. The chain couples TRBV28 to TRBJ2-7; D unresolved. The germline V and J ends were trimmed by 4 bases and 3 bases, with 7 bases remaining between them. This CDR3 is 12 amino acids long. CDR1 is MDHEN and CDR2 is SYDVKM in the germline V gene. DNA of the CDR3: TGTGCCAGCAGTTCGTCAGACTACGAGCAGTACTTC. This translates into CASSSSDYEQYF.

This clone was seen just once. This chain links TRBV15 with TRBJ1-2, with 8 nucleotides matching TRBD1. The CDR3 runs 15 residues. V lost 1 base to trimming and J lost 8 bases; unmatched junction nucleotides: 9. Germline values: CDR1 LNHNV, CDR2 YYDKDF (reference sequence). The CDR3 DNA reads as TGTGCCACCAGCAGAGTAATTCAGGGGGCCGGGGGCTACACCTTC. Its translation: CATSRVIQGAGGYTF.

The rearrangement links TRBV18 to TRBJ2-3; D is possibly TRBD2 (6 bases). With 5 bases removed from V and 2 bases from J, the gap between germline ends came to 29 bases. Germline CDR1 reads KGHSH; CDR2 reads LQKENI. This CDR3 has 20 amino acids. CDR3: CASSSSLTSRMESFTDTQYF. CDR3 bases: TGTGCCAGCTCATCAAGCTTAACTAGCCGAATGGAAAGCTTCACAGATACGCAGTATTTT.

The gene calls are TRBV24-1 and TRBJ2-7, with 9 nucleotides matching TRBD1. The CDR3 totals 16 residues. Germline V lookup: CDR1 KGHDR, CDR2 SFDVKD. The V gene end was trimmed by 5 bases and the J gene end by 5 bases; junction bases not matched to a gene: 12. This chain's CDR3 is CATSATGQGNTHEQYF. As DNA, the CDR3 is TGTGCCACCAGTGCCACCGGACAGGGGAATACCCACGAGCAGTACTTC.

This rearrangement joins TRBV4-2 to TRBJ2-2; 10 bases line up with TRBD2. The V segment lost 5 bases and the J segment 1 base; nucleotides outside the gene matches: 4. Germline V gene sequence: CDR1 LGHNA, CDR2 YNFKEQ. The CDR3 sequence is 16 residues long. The CDR3 is CASSSLAGLNTGELFF. DNA for the CDR3: TGTGCCAGCAGCTCACTAGCGGGGTTGAACACCGGGGAGCTGTTTTTT.

The chain is built from TRBV13 and TRBJ2-1, with 7 bases fitting TRBD2. CDR1 and CDR2 (germline): PRHDT, FYEKMQ (reference sequence). The V gene end was trimmed by 5 bases and the J gene end by 0 bases; junction bases not matched to a gene: 7. CDR3 size: 16 residues. The CDR3 coding sequence is TGTGCCAGCAGCGCCCGGGGAGGGCACTCCTACAATGAGCAGTTCTTC. Translation gives CASSARGGHSYNEQFF.

The chain recombines TRBV10-2 with TRBJ1-4; D is undetermined. With 3 bases removed from V and 8 bases from J, the gap between germline ends came to 16 bases. Germline lookup yields CDR1 WSHSY and CDR2 SAAADI. This CDR3 spans 15 amino acids. The CDR3 coding sequence is TGCGCCAGCAGTGATGGTGGAGAGGGTGGAGAAAAACTGTTTTTT. Residues: CASSDGGEGGEKLFF.

This clone was seen a few times. The chain uses TRBV14 and TRBJ1-3; 10 bases are shared with TRBD1. Germline-derived CDR1 and CDR2 are SGHDN and FVKESK. The CDR3 loop spans 15 amino acids. V lost 6 bases to trimming and J lost 3 bases; unmatched junction nucleotides: 5. The CDR3 nucleotides read TGTGCCAGCAGGGGACAGGGGTCGCGTGGAAACACCATATATTTT. Residues: CASRGQGSRGNTIYF.